The 9 T cell receptor beta chains given below trace back to one sample, sequenced in a study of blood T cells in healthy people across ages. The second PCR ran roughly 6 to 11 cycles with a sample-barcoded 5' primer and J-beta primers. MiXCR, run by TCRdb on the 5' RACE reads, gives a single entry per CDR3 protein. The sample records about 510,000 distinct CDR3 sequences, about 27% being singletons. These data also formed part of another study, on T cells of mothers and their children.

Sequenced material: blood. The receptors originated from a boy aged 2 to 10 in good health.

The gene calls are TRBV30 and TRBJ1-4; D not resolved. The CDR3 runs to 14 residues. Germline lookup yields CDR1 GTSNPN and CDR2 SVGIG (reference sequence). Trimming removed 0 bases from V and 0 bases from J, with 5 bases in between. In nucleotides, the CDR3 is TGTGCCTGGAGTGTAGGGACAACTAATGAAAAACTGTTTTTT. Encoded protein: CAWSVGTTNEKLFF.

The chain joins TRBV15 to TRBJ1-1, with no clear D. Trimming shortened V by 4 bases and J by 4 bases, and 10 bases separated the two germline ends. The CDR3 covers 13 residues. Germline values: CDR1 LNHNV, CDR2 YYDKDF (reference sequence). This CDR3 reads CATSNGLATEAFF. The CDR3 DNA reads as TGTGCCACCAGCAACGGACTGGCCACTGAAGCTTTCTTT. The full variable domain, its missing parts supplied by reference TRBV15 and TRBJ1-1, is DAMVIQNPRYQVTQFGKPVTLSCSQTLNHNVMYWYQQKSSQAPKLLFHYYDKDFNNEADTPDNFQSRRPNTSFCFLDIRSPGLGDTAMYLCATSNGLATEAFFGQGTRLTVV.

The J gene is TRBJ1-2, the V gene TRBV27; D ambiguous. Trimming removed 4 bases at V and 1 base at J, with 10 bases between. This CDR3 spans 14 amino acids. Germline V gives CDR1 MNHEY, CDR2 SMNVEV (reference sequence). The DNA of the CDR3 is TGTGCCAGCAGTTCGGACGGGCGTAACTATGGCTACACCTTC. As protein: CASSSDGRNYGYTF.

This clonotype was detected only a few times. This chain connects TRBV28 to TRBJ2-3; D not resolved. V was pared by 4 bases and J by 3 bases, with 5 bases between. The CDR3 sequence is 12 residues long. From germline, CDR1 is MDHEN and CDR2 SYDVKM. CDR3 protein: CASSSVTDTQYF. The CDR3 nucleotides read TGTGCCAGCAGTTCGGTTACAGATACGCAGTATTTT.

The sample holds a few counts of this clonotype. This rearrangement joins TRBV10-3 to TRBJ2-5; TRBD2 aligns across 11 bases. The closer fit of TRBJ2-1 to the DNA end suggests the J call may be wrong. The CDR3 runs 14 residues. The germline gives CDR1 ENHRY, CDR2 SYGVKD. The CDR3 DNA reads TGTGCCATCAGACTAGCGGGAGAACGCGATGAGCAGTTCTTC. Translating gives CAIRLAGERDEQFF.

The genes are TRBV2 and TRBJ2-5, with D perhaps matching TRBD1 (5 bases). The better agreement between TRBJ2-1 and the DNA end casts doubt on the J call. CDR1 and CDR2 from the germline V gene are SNHLY and FYNNEI. The CDR3 is 13 amino acids. The CDR3 region has the DNA TGTGCCAGCAGTGAAGTAGGGGTCCATGAGCAGTTCTTC. Encoded protein: CASSEVGVHEQFF.

CDR3 DNA sequence: TGTGCCAGCACCCGGCCCGGGCAGGTCTACAATGAGCAGTTCTTC. Translation gives CASTRPGQVYNEQFF. The V call is TRBV28, the J call TRBJ2-7, with D uncertain. The better agreement between TRBJ2-1 and the DNA end casts doubt on the J call. Looked up from germline, CDR1 is MDHEN and CDR2 is SYDVKM. The CDR3 length is 15 residues.

This clonotype was found a few times. The V and J genes are TRBV19 and TRBJ1-3; D uncertain. Trimming cost V 6 bases and J 5 bases, with 14 bases left between them. From germline, CDR1 is LNHDA and CDR2 SQIVND (reference sequence). The CDR3 runs to 14 residues. This CDR3 reads CASSAGSRRNTIYF. The CDR3 region has the DNA TGTGCCAGTAGCGCGGGGTCGCGTCGAAACACCATATATTTT.

The chain is built from TRBV7-2 and TRBJ2-5; 10 bases map to TRBD2. The CDR3 runs to 14 residues. The V gene's germline CDR1 is SGHTA and CDR2 FQGNSA. V trimming: 5 bases; J trimming: 4 bases; junction bases outside the gene matches: 4. Here the CDR3 reads CASSSGRAGETQYF. In DNA form, the CDR3 reads TGTGCCAGCAGCAGCGGGAGGGCAGGAGAGACCCAGTACTTC.